The 23 T cell receptor beta chains below were found in one sample sequenced in a study of shared clonotypes between healthy human individuals. The method was immunoSEQ multiplex PCR; TCRdb's version includes in-frame clones alone and lacks a portion of them. The sample comprises some 580,000 clones, roughly 98% of which are singletons, and 0.3% rests with the top ten. The naive CD8 fraction comprised CD45RO-negative cells positively selected for CCR7 and excluded terminally differentiated effector memory CD45RA+ cells. Sequenced input: naive CD8+ T cells sorted from blood. The receptor source for this set is a man younger than 40 in good health.

The V call is TRBV10-2, the J call TRBJ2-1, with D uncertain. Germline loops: CDR1 WSHSY, CDR2 SAAADI. V dropped 7 bases and J dropped 8 bases, with 9 bases sitting between them. The CDR3 spans 11 residues. CDR3 DNA: TGCGCCAGCAAGGTTGGGGATGAGCAGTTCTTC. Its translation: CASKVGDEQFF.

The J gene is TRBJ2-6, the V gene TRBV7-9, with D perhaps matching TRBD2 (5 bases). Trimming shortened V by 3 bases and J by 9 bases, and 15 bases separated the two germline ends. In germline, CDR1 is SEHNR, CDR2 FQNEAQ (reference sequence). CDR3 length: 15 residues. The CDR3: CASSFHGGGYNVLTF. In DNA, the CDR3 is TGTGCCAGCAGCTTTCATGGCGGAGGTTACAACGTCCTGACTTTC.

The V call is TRBV5-6, the J call TRBJ1-2, with D maybe TRBD1 (5 bases). The length of the CDR3 is 13 residues. CDR1 and CDR2 from the germline V gene are SGHDT and YYEEEE. With 4 bases removed from V and 2 bases from J, the gap between germline ends came to 9 bases. CDR3 sequence reads: CASSQGGNYGYTF. The CDR3 DNA reads as TGTGCCAGCAGCCAGGGCGGAAACTATGGCTACACCTTC.

This clone has only one observation. This rearrangement joins TRBV18 to TRBJ2-7, with D possibly being TRBD2 (6 bases). Germline V lookup: CDR1 KGHSH, CDR2 LQKENI. The V and J ends lost 3 bases and 3 bases respectively, with 18 bases between them. This CDR3 region has 16 residues. CDR3 in amino acids: CASSPLGAGTDYEQYF. Here the CDR3 DNA reads TGTGCCAGCTCACCCCTAGGAGCGGGCACTGACTACGAGCAGTACTTC.

This chain uses TRBV27 with TRBJ1-2, with 9 bases fitting TRBD1. Germline V gene data show CDR1 as MNHEY and CDR2 as SMNVEV (reference sequence). Trimming cost V 6 bases and J 4 bases; bases outside gene matches: 6. The CDR3 runs to 14 residues. This CDR3 is CASRRRGQGYGYTF. CDR3 DNA sequence: TGTGCCAGCAGACGCAGGGGACAGGGCTATGGCTACACCTTC.

This chain connects TRBV7-9 to TRBJ2-3; tentative D call: TRBD1 (6 bases). This CDR3 has 14 residues. V was pared by 3 bases and J by 4 bases, with 11 bases between. Germline CDR1 and CDR2: SEHNR and FQNEAQ (reference sequence). DNA of the CDR3: TGTGCCAGCAGCTTCCCCAGGGGCCCAGATACGCAGTATTTT. It encodes CASSFPRGPDTQYF. The full variable domain, its missing parts supplied by reference TRBV7-9 and TRBJ2-3, is DTGVSQNPRHKITKRGQNVTFRCDPISEHNRLYWYRQTLGQGPEFLTYFQNEAQLEKSRLLSDRFSAERPKGSFSTLEIQRTEQGDSAMYLCASSFPRGPDTQYFGPGTRLTVL.

The J gene is TRBJ1-1, the V gene TRBV29-1, with 11 nucleotides matching TRBD1. The CDR3 has 13 amino acids. V was pared by 5 bases and J by 4 bases, with 3 bases of the junction left unmatched. CDR1 is SQVTM, CDR2 ANQGSEA, per germline. The CDR3 here is CSVLGTGGTEAFF. The CDR3 DNA reads TGCAGCGTTTTGGGGACAGGGGGCACTGAAGCTTTCTTT.

The chain is built from TRBV5-1 and TRBJ2-1; D not resolved. This CDR3 spans 17 amino acids. Germline V gene lookup returns CDR1 SGHRS and CDR2 YFSETQ. Trimming pared 0 bases from V and 5 bases from J, leaving 18 bases between. For the CDR3, the DNA is TGCGCCAGCAGCTTGGTTATCGTCACAAATGGAGACAATGAGCAGTTCTTC. It specifies CASSLVIVTNGDNEQFF. The complete variable domain, with remaining parts taken from reference TRBV5-1 and TRBJ2-1, reads KAGVTQTPRYLIKTRGQQVTLSCSPISGHRSVSWYQQTPGQGLQFLFEYFSETQRNKGNFPGRFSGRQFSNSRSEMNVSTLELGDSALYLCASSLVIVTNGDNEQFFGPGTRLTVL.

The rearrangement joins TRBV7-9 to TRBJ2-1; the D gene is possibly TRBD1 (6 bases). CDR1 and CDR2 from the germline V gene are SEHNR and FQNEAQ (reference sequence). This CDR3 region has 16 residues. Trimming took off 5 bases at V and 7 bases at J, with 21 bases between the two ends. CDR3 region: CASSPGWQGYLNEQFF. DNA for the CDR3: TGTGCCAGCAGCCCGGGGTGGCAGGGGTACCTGAATGAGCAGTTCTTC.

The chain carries TRBV5-4 and TRBJ1-1; D may be TRBD1 (5 bases). V was cut by 4 bases and J by 0 bases, with 13 bases left in between. Germline lookup yields CDR1 SGHNT and CDR2 YYREEE (reference sequence). This CDR3 has 15 amino acids. CDR3 bases: TGTGCCAGCAGCGGGGATACAGGAGTGAACACTGAAGCTTTCTTT. This translates into CASSGDTGVNTEAFF.

V gene TRBV11-2 combines with J gene TRBJ2-1; 10 nucleotides line up with TRBD2. The CDR3 is 18 residues long. Germline lookup yields CDR1 SGHAT and CDR2 FQNNGV. J lost 5 bases, V lost 1 base, and 11 bases had no gene match. CDR3 amino acids: CASSLVGASGSYHNEQFF. The CDR3 coding sequence is TGTGCCAGCAGCTTAGTAGGGGCTAGCGGGAGCTACCACAATGAGCAGTTCTTC. Filled out from reference TRBV11-2 and TRBJ2-1, the complete variable domain reads EAGVAQSPRYKIIEKRQSVAFWCNPISGHATLYWYQQILGQGPKLLIQFQNNGVVDDSQLPKDRFSAERLKGVDSTLKIQPAKLEDSAVYLCASSLVGASGSYHNEQFFGPGTRLTVL.

This chain joins TRBV11-2 and TRBJ2-3; 8 nucleotides align to TRBD2. The CDR3 loop spans 16 amino acids. With 2 bases clipped from V and 2 bases from J, the junction kept 6 bases outside the gene matches. CDR1 is SGHAT, CDR2 FQNNGV, per germline. The CDR3 sequence is CASSLISGAHTDTQYF. Written as DNA, the CDR3 is TGTGCCAGCAGCTTAATTAGCGGGGCTCACACAGATACGCAGTATTTT.

The genes are TRBV7-8 and TRBJ2-2, with TRBD1 as a possible D gene (6 bases). Germline CDR1 is SGHVS and CDR2 is FQNEAQ. This CDR3 contains 18 residues. The germline V and J ends were trimmed by 8 bases and 5 bases, with 27 bases remaining between them. CDR3 DNA sequence: TGTGCCAGCTTCCTCGGGAACGGGACAACTCCTGTGACCGGGGAGCTGTTTTTT. This gives the protein CASFLGNGTTPVTGELFF.

This chain uses TRBV27 with TRBJ2-7; 10 positions agree with TRBD2. The germline V gene encodes CDR1 MNHEY and CDR2 SMNVEV (reference sequence). This CDR3 spans 16 amino acids. Trimming at V came to 7 bases and at J to 4 bases, leaving 13 bases not matched to a gene. CDR3 loop: CASTKTSGRGIYEQYF. CDR3 bases: TGTGCCAGCACGAAGACGAGCGGGAGGGGTATATACGAGCAGTACTTC.

This clone appeared a single time. The chain links TRBV30 to TRBJ2-2; D is undetermined. CDR3 length: 14 residues. The germline gives CDR1 GTSNPN, CDR2 SVGIG (reference sequence). The ends were cut back, 4 bases at V and 4 bases at J, with 13 bases in the middle. CDR3 amino acids: CAWNTARRTGELFF. The CDR3 DNA reads as TGTGCCTGGAACACCGCTAGGCGCACCGGGGAGCTGTTTTTT.

The CDR3 nucleotides are TGTGCCAGCATCCGGCCGCTAGTTAAAGAGACCCAGTACTTC. Encoded protein: CASIRPLVKETQYF. The chain recombines TRBV7-9 with TRBJ2-5, with no clear D. Trimming removed 7 bases from V and 3 bases from J, with 15 bases in between. The CDR3 consists of 14 residues. Per germline, CDR1 SEHNR and CDR2 FQNEAQ (reference sequence).

The chain joins TRBV27 to TRBJ1-1, with a tentative D call TRBD1 (6 bases). This CDR3 has 15 residues. V lost 6 bases to trimming and J lost 4 bases, with 18 bases between them. Germline V gene sequence: CDR1 MNHEY, CDR2 SMNVEV (reference sequence). CDR3 in amino acids: CASRTRGAGITEAFF. In nucleotides, the CDR3 is TGTGCCAGCAGGACTAGGGGGGCGGGAATCACTGAAGCTTTCTTT.

The rearrangement uses TRBV29-1 and TRBJ2-7; 8 positions match TRBD1. This CDR3 is built from 14 residues. With 3 bases clipped from V and 1 base from J, the junction kept 5 bases outside the gene matches. The germline V gene encodes CDR1 SQVTM and CDR2 ANQGSEA. The CDR3 loop is CSVDETGESYEQYF. The DNA of the CDR3 is TGCAGCGTTGATGAGACAGGGGAATCCTACGAGCAGTACTTC.

To note about this clone: This CDR3 is also generated by other DNA sequences in the sample. This sequence joins TRBV9 and TRBJ1-2; 8 bases map to TRBD1. This CDR3 spans 12 amino acids. Germline V lookup: CDR1 SGDLS, CDR2 YYNGEE. The junction had 4 bases not matched to a gene; V was cut back by 6 bases and J by 6 bases. Here the CDR3 DNA reads TGTGCCAGCAAGGACAGGGTTGATGGCTACACCTTC. Translating it yields CASKDRVDGYTF.

The chain employs TRBV28 and TRBJ2-6; D is unclear. The germline CDR1 and CDR2 sequences are MDHEN and SYDVKM. This CDR3 has 16 residues. Between the trimmed V and J ends, which lost 6 bases and 0 bases, there was a span of 12 bases. The CDR3 protein is CASSVMALSGANVLTF. CDR3 nucleotide sequence: TGTGCCAGCAGCGTGATGGCCCTCTCTGGGGCCAACGTCCTGACTTTC.

The sample holds one count of this clone. Other DNA sequences within the sample encode an identical CDR3. The chain recombines TRBV27 with TRBJ2-1, with TRBD1 matching 8 bases. The J segment lost 0 bases and the V segment lost 5 bases, leaving 3 bases of the junction unmatched. There are 15 residues in the CDR3. Germline assignment: CDR1 MNHEY and CDR2 SMNVEV (reference sequence). CDR3 in DNA: TGTGCCAGCAGTCCCGGGACAGGCTCCTACAATGAGCAGTTCTTC. This translates into CASSPGTGSYNEQFF.

The chain combines TRBV11-3 with TRBJ2-1; no clear D. Germline CDR1 reads SGHNT; CDR2 reads YENEEA. The CDR3 covers 15 residues. V was shortened by 0 bases and J by 2 bases, with 8 bases between the two germline ends. CDR3 coding DNA: TGTGCCAGCAGCTTAGAGGCGTCCGCCTACAATGAGCAGTTCTTC. It translates to CASSLEASAYNEQFF.

This chain connects TRBV28 to TRBJ1-1; possible D gene TRBD1, 5 bases. Germline CDR1 and CDR2: MDHEN and SYDVKM. Trimming shortened V by 5 bases and J by 8 bases, and 9 bases separated the two germline ends. The CDR3 length is 11 residues. DNA of the CDR3: TGTGCCAGCAGTCGACAGTTGGAAGCTTTCTTT. Protein sequence: CASSRQLEAFF.